These T cell receptor beta chains were read from a single sample in a study of spatial heterogeneity in lung cancer. A single record per CDR3 protein comes from TCRdb applying MiXCR to the 5' RACE reads. The sample includes approximately 94,000 distinct CDR3 sequences, 3.5% to 5% of them seen just once. This specimen consisted of lung tumor tissue, obtained at surgery. All receptors come from a male donor with early-stage non-small cell lung cancer. Both conserved end residues are part of each CDR3. Fields, in order: CDR3 DNA, CDR3 protein, D gene, CDR3 length, V gene, clone size, J gene. D genes are given only for firm matches. Only some rows state a clone size, as once, few, many or a class for expanded clones.

cdr3_nt: TGCAGTGCTAGCTCCTATAATTCACCCCTCCACTTT; cdr3_aa: CSASSYNSPLHF; d_call: NA; cdr3_length: 12; v_call: TRBV20-1; clone_size: many; j_call: TRBJ1-6
cdr3_nt: TGCAGTGCCCTACAGGGGGCGAACACTGAAGCTTTCTTT; cdr3_aa: CSALQGANTEAFF; d_call: TRBD1; cdr3_length: 13; v_call: TRBV20-1; clone_size: many; j_call: TRBJ1-1
cdr3_nt: TGTGCCAGCAGAGGTATTGAGGAAAAACTGTTTTTT; cdr3_aa: CASRGIEEKLFF; d_call: NA; cdr3_length: 12; v_call: TRBV2; clone_size: many; j_call: TRBJ1-4
cdr3_nt: TGTGCCAGCAGCGTAGGTCGGGCAAAACGGGAAAAACTGTTTTTT; cdr3_aa: CASSVGRAKREKLFF; d_call: NA; cdr3_length: 15; v_call: TRBV9; clone_size: many; j_call: TRBJ1-4
cdr3_nt: TGTGCCACCAGCAGAGATTTGGGGGAGACCCAGTACTTC; cdr3_aa: CATSRDLGETQYF; d_call: NA; cdr3_length: 13; v_call: TRBV15; clone_size: many; j_call: TRBJ2-5
cdr3_nt: TGCGCCAGCAGCCCGACTCATTCCAATGAGCAGTTCTTC; cdr3_aa: CASSPTHSNEQFF; d_call: NA; cdr3_length: 13; v_call: TRBV4-1; clone_size: many; j_call: TRBJ2-1
cdr3_nt: TGTGCCAGCACCCTTTCCGGGACAGGGATCTACGAGCAGTACTTC; cdr3_aa: CASTLSGTGIYEQYF; d_call: TRBD1; cdr3_length: 15; v_call: TRBV28; clone_size: NA; j_call: TRBJ2-7
cdr3_nt: TGTGCCAGCAGACGGGAGTCCGGATGGTCCTACAATGAGCAGTTCTTC; cdr3_aa: CASRRESGWSYNEQFF; d_call: NA; cdr3_length: 16; v_call: TRBV6-1; clone_size: many; j_call: TRBJ2-1
cdr3_nt: TGCAGCGTTTCTGTGAGTTCAGCGAACACCGGGGAGCTGTTTTTT; cdr3_aa: CSVSVSSANTGELFF; d_call: NA; cdr3_length: 15; v_call: TRBV29-1; clone_size: many; j_call: TRBJ2-2
cdr3_nt: TGTGCCAGCCAAGGACTAGCTGGGGCCAACGTCCTGACTTTC; cdr3_aa: CASQGLAGANVLTF; d_call: TRBD2; cdr3_length: 14; v_call: TRBV27; clone_size: many; j_call: TRBJ2-6
cdr3_nt: TGTGCCAGCAGGACTCCCCTCGGGCCGAACTACGAGCAGTACTTC; cdr3_aa: CASRTPLGPNYEQYF; d_call: NA; cdr3_length: 15; v_call: TRBV28; clone_size: many; j_call: TRBJ2-7
cdr3_nt: TGTGCCAGCAGCTTAGGACTGGCGGATGCAGAGACCCAGTACTTC; cdr3_aa: CASSLGLADAETQYF; d_call: NA; cdr3_length: 15; v_call: TRBV7-8; clone_size: many; j_call: TRBJ2-5
cdr3_nt: TGTGCCAGCAGTTCCACAAGGACGGACAGGGGAATCGAAGAGACCCAGTACTTC; cdr3_aa: CASSSTRTDRGIEETQYF; d_call: TRBD1; cdr3_length: 18; v_call: TRBV28; clone_size: NA; j_call: TRBJ2-5
cdr3_nt: TGTGCCAGCAGCTTCGGCAGGGAGACTGGCTACACCTTC; cdr3_aa: CASSFGRETGYTF; d_call: NA; cdr3_length: 13; v_call: TRBV7-9; clone_size: many; j_call: TRBJ1-2
cdr3_nt: TGTGCCAGCAGCCTAAACGGGGGTCCAAACTACAATGAGCAGTTCTTC; cdr3_aa: CASSLNGGPNYNEQFF; d_call: NA; cdr3_length: 16; v_call: TRBV27; clone_size: many; j_call: TRBJ2-1
cdr3_nt: TGTGCCAGCAGTTTGAGGTGGTACGAGCAGTACTTC; cdr3_aa: CASSLRWYEQYF; d_call: NA; cdr3_length: 12; v_call: TRBV28; clone_size: NA; j_call: TRBJ2-7
cdr3_nt: TGCGCCAGCAGCAACTCCCCCGGGGAGACCCAGTACTTC; cdr3_aa: CASSNSPGETQYF; d_call: NA; cdr3_length: 13; v_call: TRBV5-1; clone_size: many; j_call: TRBJ2-5
cdr3_nt: TGTGCCAGCCTGATCCGGATGAACACTGAAGCTTTCTTT; cdr3_aa: CASLIRMNTEAFF; d_call: NA; cdr3_length: 13; v_call: TRBV28; clone_size: many; j_call: TRBJ1-1
cdr3_nt: TGCGCCAGCAGCCAAGATCCTATCTTTCTAGCGGGAGCGTTTGAGCAGTTCTTC; cdr3_aa: CASSQDPIFLAGAFEQFF; d_call: TRBD2; cdr3_length: 18; v_call: TRBV4-1; clone_size: few; j_call: TRBJ2-1
cdr3_nt: TGCGCCAGCAATTTGGGACAGGGCACCCCTTGGTACGAGCAGTACTTC; cdr3_aa: CASNLGQGTPWYEQYF; d_call: TRBD1; cdr3_length: 16; v_call: TRBV5-1; clone_size: many; j_call: TRBJ2-7
cdr3_nt: TGTGCCAGCAGCTTAAGGGACAGAGTTGGTTATAATTCACCCCTCCACTTT; cdr3_aa: CASSLRDRVGYNSPLHF; d_call: TRBD1; cdr3_length: 17; v_call: TRBV7-9; clone_size: many; j_call: TRBJ1-6
cdr3_nt: TGTGCCAGCAGGACAGGGGAGCCCTACGAGCAGTACTTC; cdr3_aa: CASRTGEPYEQYF; d_call: TRBD1; cdr3_length: 13; v_call: TRBV28; clone_size: NA; j_call: TRBJ2-7
cdr3_nt: TGTGCCAGCAGCCAGACGGGGGAACCCAAAAACATTCAGTACTTC; cdr3_aa: CASSQTGEPKNIQYF; d_call: NA; cdr3_length: 15; v_call: TRBV3-1; clone_size: many; j_call: TRBJ2-4
cdr3_nt: TGTGCCAGCAGCCAATCGAGGGACACTGAAGCTTTCTTT; cdr3_aa: CASSQSRDTEAFF; d_call: NA; cdr3_length: 13; v_call: TRBV4-2; clone_size: many; j_call: TRBJ1-1
cdr3_nt: TGCAGTGCTAGAGGTGCGGGAGTCACCAAAAACATTCAGTACTTC; cdr3_aa: CSARGAGVTKNIQYF; d_call: TRBD2; cdr3_length: 15; v_call: TRBV20-1; clone_size: many; j_call: TRBJ2-4
cdr3_nt: TGTGCCAGCAGTTTAGGGGCCCGCACAGATACGCAGTATTTT; cdr3_aa: CASSLGARTDTQYF; d_call: NA; cdr3_length: 14; v_call: TRBV12-3/TRBV12-4; clone_size: many; j_call: TRBJ2-3
cdr3_nt: TGTGCCAGCAGCTCCGGGACTAGCTTAGCCAAAAACATTCAGTACTTC; cdr3_aa: CASSSGTSLAKNIQYF; d_call: TRBD2; cdr3_length: 16; v_call: TRBV11-2; clone_size: NA; j_call: TRBJ2-4
cdr3_nt: TGCGCCAGCAGTGTTGGGGGAGTAAACGAGCAGTACTTC; cdr3_aa: CASSVGGVNEQYF; d_call: NA; cdr3_length: 13; v_call: TRBV5-1; clone_size: many; j_call: TRBJ2-7
cdr3_nt: TGTGCCAGCAGCTTAGGGACGAGGACTGAAGCTTTCTTT; cdr3_aa: CASSLGTRTEAFF; d_call: NA; cdr3_length: 13; v_call: TRBV7-8; clone_size: NA; j_call: TRBJ1-1
cdr3_nt: TGCGCCAGCAACGACGTCGAAGCGGGAGGATGGGAGCAGTTCTTC; cdr3_aa: CASNDVEAGGWEQFF; d_call: TRBD2; cdr3_length: 15; v_call: TRBV5-1; clone_size: many; j_call: TRBJ2-1
cdr3_nt: TGCAGTGCTAGAGATATGGGACTCGCGAACACCGGGGAGCTGTTTTTT; cdr3_aa: CSARDMGLANTGELFF; d_call: NA; cdr3_length: 16; v_call: TRBV20-1; clone_size: many; j_call: TRBJ2-2
cdr3_nt: TGTGCCAGCAGTTACCTTGGACAGGGACTCCATGAGCAGTTCTTC; cdr3_aa: CASSYLGQGLHEQFF; d_call: TRBD1; cdr3_length: 15; v_call: TRBV6-5; clone_size: many; j_call: TRBJ2-1
cdr3_nt: TGTGCCAGCAGTCGAAGACCCCCTGAGGGCTACACCTTC; cdr3_aa: CASSRRPPEGYTF; d_call: NA; cdr3_length: 13; v_call: TRBV12-3/TRBV12-4; clone_size: many; j_call: TRBJ1-2
cdr3_nt: TGCGCCAGCAGCTTGGTGCTAGCGGGGAACAATGAGCAGTTCTTC; cdr3_aa: CASSLVLAGNNEQFF; d_call: TRBD2; cdr3_length: 15; v_call: TRBV5-1; clone_size: NA; j_call: TRBJ2-1
cdr3_nt: TGTGCCAGCAGTCCCCCGGGGAGCGGGAGAAACAATGAGCAGTTCTTC; cdr3_aa: CASSPPGSGRNNEQFF; d_call: TRBD2; cdr3_length: 16; v_call: TRBV28; clone_size: many; j_call: TRBJ2-1
cdr3_nt: TGCAGTGCTAGCGGACTAGCGGGGACTACAGATACGCAGTATTTT; cdr3_aa: CSASGLAGTTDTQYF; d_call: TRBD2; cdr3_length: 15; v_call: TRBV20-1; clone_size: many; j_call: TRBJ2-3
cdr3_nt: TGTGCCAGCAGAACTGCATACGGGGAGCTGTTTTTT; cdr3_aa: CASRTAYGELFF; d_call: NA; cdr3_length: 12; v_call: TRBV12-3/TRBV12-4; clone_size: many; j_call: TRBJ2-2
cdr3_nt: TGTGCCAGCAGCCACCTCACTAGCGGGAGGACAGATACGCAGTATTTT; cdr3_aa: CASSHLTSGRTDTQYF; d_call: TRBD2; cdr3_length: 16; v_call: TRBV3-1; clone_size: many; j_call: TRBJ2-3
cdr3_nt: TGTGCCAGCAGAGGTCCCGGGACAGGGGTTTCACCCCTCCACTTT; cdr3_aa: CASRGPGTGVSPLHF; d_call: TRBD1; cdr3_length: 15; v_call: TRBV7-9; clone_size: NA; j_call: TRBJ1-6
cdr3_nt: TGTGCCAGCAGCCAAGGGACAGTTATCACAGATACGCAGTATTTT; cdr3_aa: CASSQGTVITDTQYF; d_call: NA; cdr3_length: 15; v_call: TRBV14; clone_size: NA; j_call: TRBJ2-3
cdr3_nt: TGTGCCAGCAGTACTCTAGCGGAGCAGTTCTTC; cdr3_aa: CASSTLAEQFF; d_call: NA; cdr3_length: 11; v_call: TRBV6-6; clone_size: many; j_call: TRBJ2-1
cdr3_nt: TGTGCCAGCTCACCACAGGGCAAGTTTTACGGGCGTGAAAAACTGTTTTTT; cdr3_aa: CASSPQGKFYGREKLFF; d_call: NA; cdr3_length: 17; v_call: TRBV18; clone_size: many; j_call: TRBJ1-4
cdr3_nt: TGTGCCACCGCCTTTTTTAACTACGAGCAGTACTTC; cdr3_aa: CATAFFNYEQYF; d_call: NA; cdr3_length: 12; v_call: TRBV2; clone_size: many; j_call: TRBJ2-7
cdr3_nt: TGTGCCAGCAGCCCCGGCCCCGTCCGGGCCTTAGCCAAAAACATTCAGTACTTC; cdr3_aa: CASSPGPVRALAKNIQYF; d_call: NA; cdr3_length: 18; v_call: TRBV7-9; clone_size: many; j_call: TRBJ2-4
cdr3_nt: TGCAGTGCTCGTGGAGAGGGGGTCTCCTACGAGCAGTACTTC; cdr3_aa: CSARGEGVSYEQYF; d_call: NA; cdr3_length: 14; v_call: TRBV20-1; clone_size: many; j_call: TRBJ2-7
cdr3_nt: TGCGCCAGCAGCCAAACAGGGGATGGAAACACCATATATTTT; cdr3_aa: CASSQTGDGNTIYF; d_call: TRBD1; cdr3_length: 14; v_call: TRBV4-1; clone_size: many; j_call: TRBJ1-3
cdr3_nt: TGTGCCAGCAGTAATCTTGCTTCGGCGAGCGAGCAGTACTTC; cdr3_aa: CASSNLASASEQYF; d_call: NA; cdr3_length: 14; v_call: TRBV28; clone_size: many; j_call: TRBJ2-7
cdr3_nt: TGTGCCATCAGTGAGCAACTGCAGGTTGCCTACGAGCAGTACTTC; cdr3_aa: CAISEQLQVAYEQYF; d_call: NA; cdr3_length: 15; v_call: TRBV10-3; clone_size: NA; j_call: TRBJ2-7
cdr3_nt: TGCGCCAGCAGTGAGTATCCGGGGAACACTGAAGCTTTCTTT; cdr3_aa: CASSEYPGNTEAFF; d_call: NA; cdr3_length: 14; v_call: TRBV10-1; clone_size: many; j_call: TRBJ1-1